One sample yielded the 26 T cell receptor beta chains listed below, sequenced in a study of tumor-infiltrating lymphocytes in primary liver carcinoma. Blood RNA was derived from unsorted whole blood, and germline DNA was extracted too. Production of TCR beta cDNA used approximately 0.55 ug total RNA together with a constant-region primer. Construction of TCR beta libraries relied on three successive nested multiplex PCR rounds employing slightly modified ARM-PCR. Forward primers for TRBV1-TRBV30 and a C-beta reverse primer served the first two PCR rounds, at about 11 cycles each. TCRdb reprocessed the multiplex PCR reads via MiXCR and lists one record per CDR3 protein. The top ten hold 7% to 8.5% of the sample, which has under 200,000 distinct CDR3 sequences, 65% seen once. The sequencing input was peripheral blood. The receptors originated from a woman between 55 and 75 years old with primary liver carcinoma and hepatitis B virus infection.

This clonotype came up a few times. This chain links TRBV7-2 with TRBJ1-1; 9 bases line up with TRBD1. Unmatched junction bases numbered 11, after V lost 6 bases and J lost 0 bases. There are 17 residues in the CDR3. CDR1 is SGHTA, CDR2 FQGNSA, per germline. The CDR3 loop is CASRIQGAPFLNTEAFF. The DNA for the CDR3 is TGTGCCAGCAGGATACAGGGGGCCCCTTTTCTGAACACTGAAGCTTTCTTT.

With respect to this clonotype: A much larger clone differs from this one at a single base, so this may be a read error. This chain joins TRBV7-9 and TRBJ2-1; 7 positions agree with TRBD2. V gave up 7 bases and J gave up 5 bases; unmatched junction bases: 8. The CDR3 loop spans 14 amino acids. CDR1 is SEHNR and CDR2 is FQNEAQ in the germline V gene (reference sequence). CDR3: CASNEVGGNNEQFF. In DNA, the CDR3 is TGTGCCAGCAACGAAGTGGGAGGGAACAATGAGCAGTTCTTC.

The V and J genes are TRBV5-1 and TRBJ1-1, with a possible D match to TRBD1 (6 bases). Between the trimmed V and J ends, which lost 6 bases and 0 bases, there was a span of 15 bases. Germline lookup yields CDR1 SGHRS and CDR2 YFSETQ. The CDR3 loop spans 15 amino acids. The CDR3 reads CASNSNDRMNTEAFF. In nucleotides, the CDR3 is TGCGCCAGCAACTCGAATGACAGGATGAACACTGAAGCTTTCTTT.

In this sample, this clonotype turned up once. The junction departs from the called germline gene at one end, perhaps through a read error. The V gene is TRBV28, the J gene TRBJ2-3; tentative D call: TRBD1 (5 bases). Germline-derived CDR1 and CDR2 are MDHEN and SYDVKM. CDR3 size: 16 residues. CDR3 loop: CASSHRKASMTDTQYF. CDR3 in DNA: TGTGCCAGCAGTCACAGGAAGGCGTCGATGACAGATACTCAGTATTTT.

On this clonotype: The final CDR3 position lacks the conserved phenylalanine or tryptophan, pointing to a likely read error. The chain joins TRBV29-1 to TRBJ2-3; D tentatively fits TRBD1 or TRBD2 (6 bases each). The length of the CDR3 is 15 residues. Germline loops: CDR1 SQVTM, CDR2 ANQGSEA. This chain's CDR3 is CSVDRLVGGTDTQYL. CDR3 DNA: TGCAGCGTTGATCGACTAGTGGGGGGCACAGATACTCAGTATCTT.

The rearrangement uses TRBV6-1 and TRBJ2-7, with D perhaps TRBD1 (6 bases). V was cut by 7 bases and J by 7 bases, with 17 bases left in between. This CDR3 comprises 13 residues. Germline CDR1 MNHNS, CDR2 SASEGT. DNA of the CDR3: TGTGCCAGCACCGAAACAGGGAACTGGGAGCAGTACTTC. It yields the protein CASTETGNWEQYF.

This clonotype appeared a single time. This chain uses TRBV5-1 with TRBJ1-4, with 7 bases identical to TRBD1. This CDR3 spans 16 amino acids. The ends lost 7 bases at V and 0 bases at J; junction bases unmatched: 9. CDR1 and CDR2 from the germline V gene are SGHRS and YFSETQ. CDR3 coding DNA: TGCGCCAGCTGCCGACAGGGAATTGCAACTAATGAAAAACTGTTTTTT. This translates into CASCRQGIATNEKLFF.

The chain is built from TRBV5-4 and TRBJ2-2, with D perhaps matching TRBD1 (5 bases). The CDR3 extends over 14 amino acids. V lost 4 bases and J lost 4, with 11 bases in between. The V gene's germline CDR1 is SGHNT and CDR2 YYREEE (reference sequence). The CDR3 loop reads CASSTRVPTGELFF. The CDR3 DNA reads as TGTGCCAGCAGCACCAGGGTTCCCACCGGGGAGCTGTTTTTT.

This clonotype was detected only a few times. A read error is possible here, since a much larger clone lies one base away. V and J are TRBV6-5 and TRBJ1-1; no firm D call. Germline V gene sequence: CDR1 MNHEY, CDR2 SVGAGI. V was cut by 5 bases and J by 3 bases, with 16 bases left in between. The CDR3 totals 15 residues. The CDR3 reads CASSGDPYVDTEAFF. Here the CDR3 DNA reads TGTGCCAGCAGTGGAGACCCATACGTGGACACTGAAGCTTTCTTT.

The chain has TRBV7-8 and TRBJ2-1; TRBD2 might be the D (7 bases). There are 15 residues in the CDR3. Germline CDR1 is SGHVS and CDR2 is FQNEAQ. V gave up 5 bases and J gave up 7 bases, with 18 bases separating them. CDR3 residues: CASSEGRGAGNEQFF. The CDR3 bases are TGTGCCAGCAGCGAAGGACGGGGGGCGGGTAATGAGCAGTTCTTC. Filled out from reference TRBV7-8 and TRBJ2-1, the complete variable domain reads GAGVSQSPRYKVAKRGQDVALRCDPISGHVSLFWYQQALGQGPEFLTYFQNEAQLDKSGLPSDRFFAERPEGSVSTLKIQRTQQEDSAVYLCASSEGRGAGNEQFFGPGTRLTVL.

The chain couples TRBV11-2 to TRBJ1-5; no definite D call. Per the germline V gene, CDR1 is SGHAT and CDR2 is FQNNGV. CDR3 length: 13 residues. V lost 2 bases to trimming and J lost 4 bases, with 6 bases between them. The CDR3 DNA reads as TGTGCCAGCAGCTTAATTTCTAATCAGCCCCAGCATTTT. Translating it yields CASSLISNQPQHF.

This clonotype showed up many times. J is TRBJ2-3 and V is TRBV11-3; 8 nucleotides align to TRBD1. The CDR3 contains 18 residues. Unmatched junction bases numbered 13, after V lost 2 bases and J lost 3 bases. Germline V CDR1 and CDR2: SGHNT, YENEEA. CDR3 loop: CASSLRTGGVTMTDTQYF. In DNA form, the CDR3 reads TGTGCCAGCAGCTTAAGAACAGGGGGAGTAACTATGACAGATACGCAGTATTTT.

Notes on this clonotype: The germline gene is not matched at one end of the junction; a read error may be the cause. This chain links TRBV11-2 with TRBJ2-1, with 7 bases aligning to TRBD2. CDR1 and CDR2 (germline): SGHAT, FQNNGV. There are 18 residues in the CDR3. The CDR3 DNA sequence: TGCGCCAGCAGCTTAAAGCCTAGCGGATACGGCTCCTACAATGAGCAGTTCTTC. Amino acids: CASSLKPSGYGSYNEQFF.

This clonotype was counted at least ten times. This rearrangement joins TRBV29-1 to TRBJ2-3; unclear D gene. Per the germline V gene, CDR1 is SQVTM and CDR2 is ANQGSEA. The length of the CDR3 is 13 residues. V dropped 5 bases and J dropped 8 bases, with 17 bases sitting between them. This chain's CDR3 is CSVLTPDGITQYF. The CDR3 region has the DNA TGCAGCGTTCTTACTCCGGACGGCATTACGCAGTATTTT.

This clonotype has ten or more counts. The CDR3 DNA follows: TGCGCCAGCAGCCAAGTATCGTCGGACGAGCAGTACTTC. This codes for CASSQVSSDEQYF. The rearrangement links TRBV4-1 to TRBJ2-7; D unresolved. The CDR3 has 13 residues. CDR1 and CDR2 from the germline V gene are MGHRA and YSYEKL. The ends were cut back, 1 base at V and 5 bases at J, with 9 bases in the middle.

Comments on this clonotype: Lacking the conserved final phenylalanine or tryptophan, this CDR3 likely reflects a read error. The limits of the CDR3 on the DNA are not certain, so only TCRdb's listed CDR3 is given. V is TRBV4-2 and J is TRBJ2-1; the table's D call TRBD2 went unverified against the DNA. A total of 16 residues make up the CDR3, ends included. Germline-derived CDR1 and CDR2 are LGHNA and YNFKEQ. The CDR3 here is CASSQEGGGLNNEQLS.

With regard to this clonotype: Because the CDR3 is missing its conserved closing phenylalanine or tryptophan, this is likely a read error. The chain recombines TRBV24-1 with TRBJ2-3; D unresolved. CDR1 and CDR2 (germline): KGHDR, SFDVKD. Trimming removed 2 bases at V and 0 bases at J, with 8 bases between. The CDR3 extends over 15 amino acids. Written as DNA, the CDR3 is TGTGCCACCAGTGATTACAGTCTTAGCACAGATACGCAGTATTAT. Protein product: CATSDYSLSTDTQYY.

This chain links TRBV30 with TRBJ1-2; 7 bases fit TRBD1. The germline CDR1 and CDR2 sequences are GTSNPN and SVGIG (reference sequence). There are 15 residues in the CDR3. With V trimmed by 2 bases and J by 7 bases, 13 bases remained unmatched. The CDR3 nucleotides are TGTGCCTGGAGTTTGCCAGACAGGGTTTTTTTTGGCTACACCTTC. Translating gives CAWSLPDRVFFGYTF.

To note about this clonotype: The CDR3 carries no conserved terminal phenylalanine or tryptophan, so it likely arises from a read error. The chain uses TRBV4-1 and TRBJ2-3, with 9 bases identical to TRBD2. The J segment lost 4 bases and the V segment lost 5 bases, leaving 7 bases of the junction unmatched. This CDR3 region has 15 residues. The germline V gene encodes CDR1 MGHRA and CDR2 YSYEKL. The CDR3: CASSRLAGEPDTQYL. For the CDR3, the DNA is TGCGCCAGCAGCAGATTAGCGGGAGAGCCAGATACGCAGTATTTG.

This CDR3 reads CASSDTGITNYGYTF. In DNA, the CDR3 is TGTGCCAGCAGTGACACAGGAATTACAAACTATGGCTACACCTTC. The chain links TRBV25-1 to TRBJ1-2, with D maybe TRBD1 (5 bases). CDR1 MGHDK and CDR2 SYGVNS come from the germline V gene. Trimming shortened V by 3 bases and J by 2 bases, and 13 bases separated the two germline ends. This CDR3 has 15 residues.

Concerning this clonotype: A read error is likely, as this CDR3 ends without the conserved phenylalanine or tryptophan. The V gene is TRBV29-1, the J gene TRBJ1-3, with no clear D. The CDR3 is made up of 12 amino acids. CDR1 is SQVTM and CDR2 is ANQGSEA in the germline V gene. The CDR3 spells CGVGGHGNTIYI. Written as DNA, the CDR3 is TGCGGCGTCGGCGGGCATGGAAACACCATATATATT.

As to this clonotype: The junction shows a germline mismatch at one end, possibly a read error. The V gene is TRBV11-3, the J gene TRBJ2-2, with no clear D. The CDR3 runs to 15 residues. Germline values: CDR1 SGHNT, CDR2 YENEEA. This chain's CDR3 is CASSLVARNTGELFF. The DNA of the CDR3 is TGTGCCAGCAGCTTAGTGGCAAGGAACACAGGGGAGCTGTTTTTT.

This clonotype was recorded once. Compared with germline, one end of the junction differs, possibly owing to a read error. This chain joins TRBV10-3 and TRBJ2-3; either TRBD1 or TRBD2 may fit D (5 bases each). The CDR3 has 16 amino acids. Germline V gene lookup returns CDR1 ENHRY and CDR2 SYGVKD. The CDR3 sequence is CAISTATARGPDKQYF. CDR3 DNA: TGTGCCATCAGTACAGCGACAGCGAGGGGCCCAGATAAGCAGTATTTT.

Note on this clonotype: One junction end does not reproduce the germline sequence, and a read error may be involved. DNA of the CDR3: TGTGCCTGGGAAGGGATCATGAACACTGAAGCTCTCTTT. Translated, it gives CAWEGIMNTEALF. V gene TRBV30 combines with J gene TRBJ1-1; D is uncertain. This CDR3 is built from 13 residues. CDR1 is GTSNPN, CDR2 SVGIG, per germline (reference sequence).

In its sample, this clonotype was seen many times. This sequence joins TRBV5-1 and TRBJ2-7; 7 bases match TRBD1. With V trimmed by 4 bases and J by 5 bases, 6 bases remained unmatched. In germline, CDR1 is SGHRS, CDR2 YFSETQ. CDR3 length: 13 amino acids. CDR3 DNA: TGCGCCAGCAGCGTACAGGGGAACCACGAGCAGTACTTC. Translated, it gives CASSVQGNHEQYF.

The chain joins TRBV29-1 to TRBJ2-7; 9 nucleotides line up with TRBD2. The CDR3 runs 15 residues. CDR1 is SQVTM, CDR2 ANQGSEA, per germline. V was clipped by 8 bases and J by 2 bases; unmatched bases: 13. The CDR3 protein is CSIGDSGRPPYEQYF. In nucleotides, the CDR3 is TGCAGCATTGGGGACAGCGGGAGGCCGCCCTACGAGCAGTACTTC.